The 27 T cell receptor beta chains listed next were all sequenced from one sample in a study of CD8+ T cells in alopecia areata. The sequencing template was cDNA reverse transcribed from extracted RNA. Repertoires were generated with immunoSEQ multiplex PCR, while TCRdb's copy carries only in-frame clones and drops some. The sample contains about 150,000 clones, roughly 50% of which appear only once. Sequencing was performed on CD4+ T cells sorted from blood. The receptors originated from a human donor in good health.

The gene calls are TRBV2 and TRBJ1-5, with 7 bases that match TRBD1. This CDR3 has 15 amino acids. V shed 4 bases and J 0 bases; nucleotides not matched to a gene: 3. Germline V lookup: CDR1 SNHLY, CDR2 FYNNEI. CDR3 region: CASSGQGNSNQPQHF. CDR3 coding DNA: TGTGCCAGCAGTGGACAGGGCAATAGCAATCAGCCCCAGCATTTT.

This sequence joins TRBV27 and TRBJ2-3; TRBD2 aligns across 8 bases. Germline V gives CDR1 MNHEY, CDR2 SMNVEV (reference sequence). CDR3 size: 15 residues. The V and J ends lost 8 bases and 5 bases, in that order; junction bases with no gene match: 12. The DNA for the CDR3 is TGTGCCAGCTTTACCGGGAGGGCTAGTCGAGATACGCAGTATTTT. Its protein product is CASFTGRASRDTQYF.

The rearrangement uses TRBV5-1 and TRBJ2-7; D unresolved. Deletions cut 7 bases from V and 0 bases from J, with 11 bases between. CDR3 length equals 13 residues. Germline V gene lookup returns CDR1 SGHRS and CDR2 YFSETQ. CDR3 coding DNA: TGCGCCAGCGGGGATCTCACCTCCTACGAGCAGTACTTC. Protein sequence: CASGDLTSYEQYF.

The chain has TRBV29-1 and TRBJ2-2; 8 positions agree with TRBD2. The junction had 7 bases not matched to a gene; V was cut back by 7 bases and J by 3 bases. CDR3 size: 14 residues. Germline V lookup: CDR1 SQVTM, CDR2 ANQGSEA. The DNA of the CDR3 is TGCAGCGCGGGGGGGCAGGGCTACACCGGGGAGCTGTTTTTT. Its protein is CSAGGQGYTGELFF.

The chain carries TRBV6-1 and TRBJ2-5; the D is unclear. This CDR3 contains 15 residues. V gave up 2 bases and J gave up 5 bases, with 15 bases separating them. CDR1 is MNHNS and CDR2 is SASEGT in the germline V gene. CDR3 in DNA: TGTGCCAGCAGTGAATCTAAGTCCCGGCGGGAGACCCAGTACTTC. It codes for CASSESKSRRETQYF.

This clone has just a few counts. J is TRBJ1-1 and V is TRBV30; D not certain. The germline V and J ends were trimmed by 0 bases and 6 bases, with 14 bases remaining between them. This CDR3 contains 14 residues. Germline CDR1 GTSNPN, CDR2 SVGIG (reference sequence). The CDR3 loop is CAWSVQWVRAEAFF. The CDR3, as DNA: TGTGCCTGGAGTGTACAGTGGGTTCGGGCTGAAGCTTTCTTT.

This clone has just a few counts. The V call is TRBV27, the J call TRBJ2-1; 7 bases are shared with TRBD2. The CDR3 extends over 15 amino acids. Germline CDR1 is MNHEY and CDR2 is SMNVEV (reference sequence). The V gene end was trimmed by 5 bases and the J gene end by 8 bases; junction bases not matched to a gene: 12. CDR3 in DNA: TGTGCCAGCAGTGGGAGCGGGGCCCAGAGCGATGAGCAGTTCTTC. Translating gives CASSGSGAQSDEQFF.

This clone was observed a handful of times. CDR3 sequence (DNA): TGTGCCAGCAGCCCCACCAATCCTAACTATGGCTACACCTTC. This codes for CASSPTNPNYGYTF. V is TRBV28 and J is TRBJ1-2; D gene ambiguous. Trimming removed 6 bases from V and 0 bases from J, with 11 bases in between. The CDR3 is 14 residues long. Germline CDR1 and CDR2: MDHEN and SYDVKM.

The chain combines TRBV7-9 with TRBJ2-1; 9 nucleotides align to TRBD1. Unmatched junction bases numbered 7, after V lost 3 bases and J lost 10 bases. CDR1 and CDR2 from the germline V gene are SEHNR and FQNEAQ (reference sequence). The CDR3 has 14 amino acids. In DNA, the CDR3 is TGTGCCAGCAGCTTCGTAGGGACAGGGAACGAGCAGTTCTTC. It translates to CASSFVGTGNEQFF.

This sequence joins TRBV6-5 and TRBJ2-7, with no clear D. The germline V gene encodes CDR1 MNHEY and CDR2 SVGAGI. V lost 6 bases and J 5 bases, leaving 14 bases between the germline ends. This CDR3 is 13 amino acids long. The CDR3 sequence: CASSLIDADEQYF. CDR3 coding DNA: TGTGCCAGCAGCCTAATAGATGCGGACGAGCAGTACTTC.

This chain joins TRBV5-4 and TRBJ2-2, with D tentatively TRBD2 (5 bases). The CDR3 extends over 15 amino acids. Trimming took off 5 bases at V and 0 bases at J, with 11 bases between the two ends. Per germline, CDR1 SGHNT and CDR2 YYREEE (reference sequence). CDR3 nucleotides: TGTGCCAGCAGTCGGACTCAACCGAACACCGGGGAGCTGTTTTTT. It translates to CASSRTQPNTGELFF.

The DNA for the CDR3 is TGTGCCAGTAGTTATCGTTCAGGGGGGAACACTGAAGCTTTCTTT. It specifies CASSYRSGGNTEAFF. The chain uses TRBV19 and TRBJ1-1; 7 nucleotides align to TRBD1. This CDR3 is 15 amino acids long. Germline V gene data show CDR1 as LNHDA and CDR2 as SQIVND (reference sequence). After removal of 5 bases from V and 1 base from J, the junction contained 7 bases not matched to a gene.

This clone turned up a few times. The gene calls are TRBV14 and TRBJ2-2; no clear D gene. The V end was cut by 3 bases, the J end by 1 base, with 3 bases between. Germline V lookup: CDR1 SGHDN, CDR2 FVKESK. The length of the CDR3 is 13 residues. As DNA, the CDR3 is TGTGCCAGCAGCCAGTTGAACACCGGGGAGCTGTTTTTT. Amino acids: CASSQLNTGELFF.

This clone was detected a few times. The chain carries TRBV9 and TRBJ2-2; TRBD2 matches at 9 bases. Looked up from germline, CDR1 is SGDLS and CDR2 is YYNGEE. The length of the CDR3 is 18 residues. With 5 bases clipped from V and 5 bases from J, the junction kept 16 bases outside the gene matches. CDR3 protein: CASRTEMGSGRLTGELFF. The CDR3 DNA is TGTGCCAGCAGAACGGAAATGGGAAGCGGGAGGTTGACCGGGGAGCTGTTTTTT.

With respect to this clone: This sample also contains other DNA sequences that code for the same CDR3. The CDR3 DNA follows: TGTGCCAGCAGCCCCACGGGACCGTTCAATCAGCCCCAGCATTTT. As protein: CASSPTGPFNQPQHF. The genes are TRBV27 and TRBJ1-5; D may be TRBD1 (5 bases). The V gene's germline CDR1 is MNHEY and CDR2 SMNVEV (reference sequence). Deletions cut 6 bases from V and 3 bases from J, with 15 bases between. CDR3 length equals 15 residues.

The sample holds one count of this clone. The chain links TRBV30 to TRBJ1-5; D ambiguous. The germline V and J ends were trimmed by 2 bases and 6 bases, with 11 bases remaining between them. The CDR3 is 13 amino acids. Per the germline V gene, CDR1 is GTSNPN and CDR2 is SVGIG (reference sequence). CDR3 bases: TGTGCCTGGAGTTTGGCAGGTTCTCAGCCCCAGCATTTT. This translates into CAWSLAGSQPQHF.

The chain links TRBV7-2 to TRBJ2-2; 8 nucleotides match TRBD2. The trim removed 2 bases at V and 7 bases at J, leaving 6 bases unmatched. Germline assignment: CDR1 SGHTA and CDR2 FQGNSA. The CDR3 is 15 amino acids. The DNA of the CDR3 is TGTGCCAGCAGCTTACTGGGACTAGACGGCGGGGAGCTGTTTTTT. It specifies CASSLLGLDGGELFF. The full variable domain, with the rest looked up from reference TRBV7-2 and TRBJ2-2, is GAGVSQSPSNKVTEKGKDVELRCDPISGHTALYWYRQSLGQGLEFLIYFQGNSAPDKSGLPSDRFSAERTGGSVSTLTIQRTQQEDSAVYLCASSLLGLDGGELFFGEGSRLTVL.

The V gene is TRBV5-1, the J gene TRBJ1-2; D call uncertain. The CDR3 is 14 amino acids. The germline V gene has CDR1 SGHRS and CDR2 YFSETQ. The V and J ends lost 1 base and 8 bases respectively, with 15 bases between them. The CDR3 reads CASSLQRSPGGYTF. In DNA form, the CDR3 reads TGCGCCAGCAGCTTGCAGCGGTCTCCCGGGGGCTACACCTTC. Filled out from reference TRBV5-1 and TRBJ1-2, the complete variable domain reads KAGVTQTPRYLIKTRGQQVTLSCSPISGHRSVSWYQQTPGQGLQFLFEYFSETQRNKGNFPGRFSGRQFSNSRSEMNVSTLELGDSALYLCASSLQRSPGGYTFGSGTRLTVV.

The chain has TRBV5-1 and TRBJ1-2; 7 nucleotides align to TRBD1. Germline CDR1 and CDR2: SGHRS and YFSETQ. Unmatched junction bases numbered 10, after V lost 0 bases and J lost 8 bases. The CDR3 covers 15 residues. The CDR3 nucleotides are TGCGCCAGCAGCTTGGTATCAGAAGGGGGCAGCGGCTACACCTTC. Translation: CASSLVSEGGSGYTF.

The V gene is TRBV5-1, the J gene TRBJ2-5; D call uncertain. The tail of the sequence fits TRBJ2-7 better, so the J call may be wrong. Looked up from germline, CDR1 is SGHRS and CDR2 is YFSETQ. This CDR3 is built from 15 residues. CDR3 residues: CASSPQLIKPYEQYF. CDR3 DNA sequence: TGCGCCAGCAGCCCACAGTTGATTAAACCCTACGAGCAGTACTTC.

This clone was observed a handful of times. The chain joins TRBV10-3 to TRBJ1-1, with no clear D. V was cut by 4 bases and J by 0 bases, with 9 bases left in between. The CDR3 totals 14 residues. Germline CDR1 is ENHRY and CDR2 is SYGVKD. This chain's CDR3 is CAISGSGVNTEAFF. The CDR3 DNA is TGTGCCATCAGTGGGTCGGGAGTGAACACTGAAGCTTTCTTT.

The rearrangement links TRBV21-1 to TRBJ2-5. TRBV21-1 is recorded as a pseudogene. The CDR3 has 14 amino acids. CDR3 region: CASSNSRGRETQYF. The CDR3 nucleotides are TGTGCCAGCAGCAATAGTCGGGGCCGAGAGACCCAGTACTTC.

The V and J genes are TRBV29-1 and TRBJ1-1, with TRBD1 matching 9 bases. CDR3 length equals 13 residues. Trimming removed 8 bases from V and 1 base from J; junction bases left unmatched: 5. Germline CDR1 is SQVTM and CDR2 is ANQGSEA. This CDR3 is CSTWGQGNTEAFF. In nucleotides, the CDR3 is TGCAGCACTTGGGGACAGGGGAACACTGAAGCTTTCTTT. Based on the CDR3 plus reference TRBV29-1 and TRBJ1-1, the full variable domain is SAVISQKPSRDICQRGTSLTIQCQVDSQVTMMFWYRQQPGQSLTLIATANQGSEATYESGFVIDKFPISRPNLTFSTLTVSNMSPEDSSIYLCSTWGQGNTEAFFGQGTRLTVV.

This chain links TRBV18 with TRBJ2-5; D unclear. The V end lost 3 bases, the J end lost 5 bases, and 7 bases lay between the germline ends. CDR3 length: 12 amino acids. Germline V CDR1 and CDR2: KGHSH, LQKENI. CDR3 sequence (DNA): TGTGCCAGCTCACCCGTCGAGGAGACCCAGTACTTC. Amino acids: CASSPVEETQYF.

This chain uses TRBV2 with TRBJ2-7, with a tentative D call TRBD2 (5 bases). Germline V lookup: CDR1 SNHLY, CDR2 FYNNEI. Trimming left V 7 bases short and J 3 bases short, with 16 bases between. This CDR3 is 14 amino acids long. DNA of the CDR3: TGTGCCAGCACCAATTTTGCTCGGGGCTACGAGCAGTACTTC. Its protein is CASTNFARGYEQYF. The full variable domain, rest sourced from reference TRBV2 and TRBJ2-7, is EPEVTQTPSHQVTQMGQEVILRCVPISNHLYFYWYRQILGQKVEFLVSFYNNEISEKSEIFDDQFSVERPDGSNFTLKIRSTKLEDSAMYFCASTNFARGYEQYFGPGTRLTVT.

The J gene is TRBJ2-7, the V gene TRBV30; D call uncertain. This CDR3 region has 12 residues. CDR1 GTSNPN and CDR2 SVGIG come from the germline V gene (reference sequence). V lost 3 bases and J lost 3, with 9 bases in between. As DNA, the CDR3 is TGTGCCTGGAGCTACGGGTACTACGAGCAGTACTTC. It codes for CAWSYGYYEQYF.

This clone was seen only a few times. The rearrangement joins TRBV18 to TRBJ2-5; D is ambiguous. CDR3 length: 12 residues. V lost 1 base, J lost 5 bases, and 5 bases lay in between. Germline V lookup: CDR1 KGHSH, CDR2 LQKENI. CDR3 region: CASSPRAETQYF. In DNA, the CDR3 is TGTGCCAGCTCACCACGTGCCGAGACCCAGTACTTC.